These 17 T cell receptor beta chains came from one sample sequenced in a study of CD8+ T cells in alopecia areata. Following RNA extraction, reverse transcription yielded cDNA that acted as the sequencing template. Assay used: immunoSEQ multiplex PCR; TCRdb lists only in-frame clones, some missing. The sample has roughly 170,000 clones; about 60% are singletons. This sample comprised CD4+ T cells sorted from blood, obtained at week 0. These receptor sequences come from a human donor with alopecia areata.

This chain uses TRBV4-2 with TRBJ2-3; 10 bases match TRBD1. Trimming at V came to 7 bases and at J to 3 bases, leaving 7 bases not matched to a gene. Germline-derived CDR1 and CDR2 are LGHNA and YNFKEQ. The CDR3 covers 15 residues. CDR3 residues: CASKYRDRGTDTQYF. For the CDR3, the DNA is TGTGCCAGCAAGTACCGGGACAGGGGAACAGATACGCAGTATTTT.

The chain links TRBV14 to TRBJ1-1; TRBD1 might be the D (5 bases). Trimming took 0 bases from V and 4 from J, leaving 12 bases between them. Per the germline V gene, CDR1 is SGHDN and CDR2 is FVKESK. This CDR3 has 15 residues. The CDR3 bases are TGTGCCAGCAGCCAAGATTTCCAGGGCCTCACTGAAGCTTTCTTT. Protein product: CASSQDFQGLTEAFF.

This chain joins TRBV2 and TRBJ1-5; D is unresolved. Deletions cut 7 bases from V and 1 base from J, with 11 bases between. The germline CDR1 and CDR2 sequences are SNHLY and FYNNEI. The CDR3 is 14 amino acids. The CDR3 region is CASTSQTSNQPQHF. The CDR3 DNA reads as TGTGCCAGCACTTCCCAGACAAGCAATCAGCCCCAGCATTTT.

This chain uses TRBV5-6 with TRBJ2-3, with D possibly being TRBD2 (5 bases). There are 14 residues in the CDR3. Germline CDR1 reads SGHDT; CDR2 reads YYEEEE. V was clipped by 3 bases and J by 6 bases, with 14 bases between them. Here the CDR3 reads CASSWQRVGDTQYF. The CDR3, as DNA: TGTGCCAGCAGCTGGCAGAGGGTCGGGGATACGCAGTATTTT.

The V and J genes are TRBV20-1 and TRBJ1-1; D remains unclear. The V end lost 7 bases, the J end lost 1 base, and 7 bases lay between the germline ends. CDR1 is DFQATT, CDR2 SNEGSKA, per germline (reference sequence). The CDR3 totals 11 residues. CDR3 amino acids: CSVGGNTEAFF. The CDR3 DNA follows: TGCAGTGTGGGAGGGAACACTGAAGCTTTCTTT.

As to this clone: At one end the junction does not follow the germline gene, possibly because of a read error. The chain is built from TRBV27 and TRBJ2-5; no clear D. This CDR3 has 15 residues. CDR1 and CDR2 from the germline V gene are MNHEY and SMNVEV (reference sequence). The CDR3 spells CASRFAGTEQGTQYF. The CDR3, as DNA: TGTGCCAGCAGATTCGCTGGTACAGAGCAAGGGACCCAGTACTTC.

As DNA, the CDR3 is TGCGCCAGCAGCCAAATCCTACAAGAGACCCAGTACTTC. Residues: CASSQILQETQYF. This chain links TRBV4-3 with TRBJ2-5; D unclear. Deletions cut 2 bases from V and 2 bases from J, with 6 bases between. Germline lookup yields CDR1 LGHNA and CDR2 YSLEER. The CDR3 is made up of 13 amino acids.

The rearrangement joins TRBV2 to TRBJ1-1; TRBD1 matches at 8 bases. Germline CDR1 reads SNHLY; CDR2 reads FYNNEI. V lost 8 bases to trimming and J lost 4 bases; unmatched junction nucleotides: 6. The CDR3 contains 13 residues. The chain's CDR3 is CASAITGGTEAFF. In nucleotides, the CDR3 is TGTGCCAGCGCAATTACAGGGGGCACTGAAGCTTTCTTT.

V is TRBV9 and J is TRBJ2-5, with D uncertain. This CDR3 is 11 amino acids long. Germline CDR1 reads SGDLS; CDR2 reads YYNGEE. V shed 3 bases and J shed 4 bases, with 4 bases lying between them. As DNA, the CDR3 is TGTGCCAGCAGCGCCCGAGAGACCCAGTACTTC. It codes for CASSARETQYF.

This clone was seen a few times. The V gene is TRBV7-2, the J gene TRBJ1-1; D uncertain. The CDR3 covers 15 residues. Germline V gene lookup returns CDR1 SGHTA and CDR2 FQGNSA. Trimming took off 1 base at V and 2 bases at J, with 11 bases between the two ends. The CDR3 sequence is CASSLVAGVNTEAFF. CDR3 DNA sequence: TGTGCCAGCAGCTTAGTCGCAGGAGTTAACACTGAAGCTTTCTTT.

This chain connects TRBV14 to TRBJ1-2; no reliable D call. Germline V gives CDR1 SGHDN, CDR2 FVKESK. Trimming removed 1 base at V and 8 bases at J, with 8 bases between. The CDR3 spans 12 residues. CDR3 nucleotide sequence: TGTGCCAGCAGCCAAGCCCCGGGGGGCTACACCTTC. Protein sequence: CASSQAPGGYTF.

The chain uses TRBV19 and TRBJ2-1, with 7 nucleotides matching TRBD1. Germline-derived CDR1 and CDR2 are LNHDA and SQIVND (reference sequence). The CDR3 is made up of 15 amino acids. The junction had 5 bases not matched to a gene; V was cut back by 4 bases and J by 2 bases. The CDR3 loop is CASSTQGSPYNEQFF. CDR3 DNA sequence: TGTGCCAGTAGTACACAGGGGTCCCCCTACAATGAGCAGTTCTTC.

CDR3 region: CASSRPPGDRTEAFF. CDR3 nucleotides: TGTGCCAGCAGCCGACCCCCGGGAGATCGCACTGAAGCTTTCTTT. The rearrangement links TRBV5-4 to TRBJ1-1; D unclear. From germline, CDR1 is SGHNT and CDR2 YYREEE (reference sequence). The CDR3 is 15 amino acids. V lost 4 bases, J lost 4 bases, and 17 bases lay in between.

The rearrangement links TRBV2 to TRBJ2-7; 7 nucleotides align to TRBD1. The CDR3 runs to 14 residues. Germline assignment: CDR1 SNHLY and CDR2 FYNNEI. With 7 bases clipped from V and 3 bases from J, the junction kept 9 bases outside the gene matches. The CDR3 bases are TGTGCCAGCAAGGCCGAACAGGGGAACTACGAGCAGTACTTC. Translation gives CASKAEQGNYEQYF.

The chain is built from TRBV27 and TRBJ1-1; D not certain. This CDR3 has 14 residues. Trimming took 9 bases from V and 2 from J, leaving 16 bases between them. Germline V gives CDR1 MNHEY, CDR2 SMNVEV (reference sequence). The CDR3 nucleotides read TGTGCCAGTTCCCGAGCGGGCGACAACACTGAAGCTTTCTTT. Translated: CASSRAGDNTEAFF.

CDR3 sequence reads: CAWRPPGTAILRELFF. The CDR3 DNA sequence: TGTGCCTGGAGACCTCCCGGGACAGCAATTTTAAGGGAGCTGTTTTTT. This chain joins TRBV30 and TRBJ2-2; 7 bases agree with TRBD1. Germline V lookup: CDR1 GTSNPN, CDR2 SVGIG (reference sequence). The CDR3 has 16 amino acids. Trimming removed 3 bases from V and 9 bases from J; junction bases left unmatched: 16.

The rearrangement uses TRBV29-1 and TRBJ2-7; the D gene is possibly TRBD2 (7 bases). Germline CDR1 SQVTM, CDR2 ANQGSEA. The CDR3 has 14 residues. The V gene lost 6 bases and the J gene lost 3 bases, with 18 bases spanning the gap. CDR3 bases: TGCAGCGTCTCAGAGGGGGGGGTACGCTACGAGCAGTACTTC. The encoded protein is CSVSEGGVRYEQYF.